The rows below give T cell receptor beta chains drawn from one sample of a study of graft-versus-host responses after intestinal transplantation. Their antigens remain unidentified. Assay: immunoSEQ multiplex PCR; the TCRdb copy retains only in-frame clones and omits some. The sample yields approximately 120,000 clones, roughly nine tenths seen once. Sequences were derived from unstimulated CD4+ T cells sorted from spleen or lymph node cells, sampled before intestinal transplant. These receptors were taken from a human donor who received an intestinal transplant. Each CDR3 is given with its conserved first and last residue. D genes are given only for firm matches. Where a row states a size, it is once, few, many or the class of an expanded clone; other rows omit it.

D gene	J gene	clone size	V gene	CDR3 protein	CDR3 DNA
TRBD1	TRBJ2-5	NA	TRBV28	CASSFPPGQGAWETQYF	TGTGCCAGCAGTTTTCCCCCGGGACAGGGGGCGTGGGAGACCCAGTACTTC
TRBD2	TRBJ2-1	NA	TRBV9	CASSVSGGSSYNEQFF	TGTGCCAGCAGCGTTAGCGGGGGAAGCTCCTACAATGAGCAGTTCTTC
TRBD2	TRBJ2-1	NA	TRBV7-2	CASSLAAGGSYNEQFF	TGTGCCAGCAGCTTAGCAGCGGGGGGGTCCTACAATGAGCAGTTCTTC
NA	TRBJ2-7	NA	TRBV6-5	CASSPGASYEQYF	TGTGCCAGCAGTCCGGGGGCCTCCTACGAGCAGTACTTC
NA	TRBJ1-5	NA	TRBV4-1	CASSQTLLSNQPQHF	TGCGCCAGCAGCCAGACCCTCCTTAGCAATCAGCCCCAGCATTTT
NA	TRBJ2-1	NA	TRBV7-8	CASSPIKGNNEQFF	TGTGCCAGCAGCCCCATAAAGGGTAACAATGAGCAGTTCTTC
TRBD1	TRBJ2-5	once	TRBV9	CASSAPLTGGSETQYF	TGTGCCAGCAGCGCCCCGTTAACAGGGGGTTCGGAGACCCAGTACTTC
NA	TRBJ1-1	NA	TRBV6-4	CASSDSTGGEAFF	TGTGCCAGCAGTGACTCGACGGGCGGTGAAGCTTTCTTT
NA	TRBJ2-1	NA	TRBV5-6	CASSPASGHLFNEQFF	TGTGCCAGCAGCCCAGCAAGCGGTCACCTTTTCAATGAGCAGTTCTTC
NA	TRBJ2-1	NA	TRBV18	CASSSTQRYYNEQFF	TGTGCCAGCTCCTCGACGCAGCGGTATTATAATGAGCAGTTCTTC
NA	TRBJ2-7	once	TRBV10-2	CATSGKQGYEQYF	TGCGCCACTTCGGGAAAGCAAGGGTACGAGCAGTACTTC
NA	TRBJ2-1	NA	TRBV13	CASSLRGPGANPYNEQFF	TGTGCCAGCAGCCTCAGAGGGCCAGGGGCCAATCCCTACAATGAGCAGTTCTTC
NA	TRBJ2-7	few	TRBV6-5	CASSYDGTPSYEQYF	TGTGCCAGCAGTTACGATGGGACACCCTCCTACGAGCAGTACTTC
NA	TRBJ2-6	NA	TRBV10-3	CAISPWQGGSGANVLTF	TGTGCCATCAGTCCTTGGCAGGGGGGCTCTGGGGCCAACGTCCTGACTTTC
TRBD1	TRBJ1-6	NA	TRBV7-3	CASSLTAGTGHSPLHF	TGTGCCAGCAGCTTAACTGCCGGGACAGGTCATTCACCCCTCCACTTT
NA	TRBJ2-3	NA	TRBV9	CASSVGGGSTDTQYF	TGTGCCAGCAGCGTAGGAGGGGGGAGTACAGATACGCAGTATTTT
NA	TRBJ1-3	NA	TRBV5-1	CASSLWGTSGNTIYF	TGCGCCAGCAGCTTATGGGGAACCTCTGGAAACACCATATATTTT
NA	TRBJ2-1	NA	TRBV7-2	CASSPGGAGSYNEQFF	TGTGCCAGCAGCCCTGGGGGGGCAGGGTCCTACAATGAGCAGTTCTTC
NA	TRBJ2-7	once	TRBV6-5	CASSHYRDGSYEQYF	TGTGCCAGCAGTCACTACCGGGACGGATCCTACGAGCAGTACTTC
TRBD2	TRBJ2-7	NA	TRBV6-1	CASGTSGGPSYEQYF	TGTGCCAGCGGGACTAGCGGGGGCCCAAGCTACGAGCAGTACTTC
NA	TRBJ1-1	NA	TRBV5-1	CASSPNRVEGTEAFF	TGCGCCAGCAGCCCAAACCGGGTGGAGGGGACTGAAGCTTTCTTT
TRBD1	TRBJ2-1	NA	TRBV6-6	CAIKGGREGGEQFF	TGTGCCATAAAAGGGGGCAGGGAAGGGGGTGAGCAGTTCTTC
TRBD1	TRBJ2-3	NA	TRBV2	CASSGSTGGPATQYF	TGTGCCAGCAGTGGATCGACAGGGGGGCCAGCTACGCAGTATTTT
TRBD2	TRBJ2-7	NA	TRBV18	CASSRAGDYEQYF	TGTGCCAGCTCACGAGCGGGGGATTACGAGCAGTACTTC
NA	TRBJ1-1	NA	TRBV7-8	CASTPPDRNTEAFF	TGTGCCAGCACCCCCCCGGACAGGAACACTGAAGCTTTCTTT
NA	TRBJ2-5	NA	TRBV30	CAFLPSRETQYF	TGTGCCTTCCTCCCCAGCAGGGAGACCCAGTACTTC
TRBD1	TRBJ2-1	NA	TRBV10-2	CASMGQGASEQFF	TGCGCCAGCATGGGACAGGGGGCGAGTGAGCAGTTCTTC
NA	TRBJ2-7	NA	TRBV9	CASSPGDGSYEQYF	TGTGCCAGCAGCCCCGGCGACGGATCCTACGAGCAGTACTTC
TRBD2	TRBJ2-7	NA	TRBV2	CASKWDLADYEQYF	TGTGCCAGCAAATGGGATCTAGCGGATTACGAGCAGTACTTC
NA	TRBJ2-3	NA	TRBV6-5	CASSPGLSTDTQYF	TGTGCCAGCAGTCCGGGACTTTCCACAGATACGCAGTATTTT
NA	TRBJ1-2	NA	TRBV6-5	CASSEERGYTF	TGTGCCAGCAGTGAGGAAAGGGGCTACACCTTC
NA	TRBJ2-1	NA	TRBV7-2	CASSLESGAPYNEQFF	TGTGCCAGCAGCTTAGAGTCGGGGGCCCCCTACAATGAGCAGTTCTTC
NA	TRBJ2-7	NA	TRBV5-1	CASAWPLSPTPGLSSYEQYF	TGCGCCAGCGCTTGGCCCCTTAGCCCAACTCCGGGACTTAGCTCCTACGAGCAGTACTTC
NA	TRBJ1-2	NA	TRBV5-1	CASSLDHVRYGYTF	TGCGCCAGCAGCTTGGATCATGTCCGCTATGGCTACACCTTC
TRBD2	TRBJ2-3	NA	TRBV6-4	CASSDGLAVTDTQYF	TGTGCCAGCAGTGACGGACTAGCCGTAACAGATACGCAGTATTTT
TRBD1	TRBJ1-1	NA	TRBV18	CASSRPGGEAFF	TGTGCCAGCTCACGACCAGGGGGTGAAGCTTTCTTT
NA	TRBJ2-1	NA	TRBV4-1	CASSQESSSYNEQFF	TGCGCCAGCAGCCAGGAGAGTAGCTCCTACAATGAGCAGTTCTTC
NA	TRBJ2-2	NA	TRBV25-1	CASSDSRGRWNTGELFF	TGTGCCAGCAGTGATTCCCGGGGGAGGTGGAACACCGGGGAGCTGTTTTTT
TRBD1	TRBJ2-1	NA	TRBV6-9	CASRQGPLWNEQFF	TGTGCCAGCCGACAGGGCCCCCTTTGGAATGAGCAGTTCTTC
NA	TRBJ1-3	NA	TRBV5-1	CASRNQPAGGNTIYF	TGCGCCAGCAGGAACCAGCCTGCAGGGGGAAACACCATATATTTT
TRBD1	TRBJ2-7	NA	TRBV9	CASSVSPGQREQYF	TGTGCCAGCAGCGTCTCACCGGGACAGAGGGAGCAGTACTTC
NA	TRBJ1-3	NA	TRBV6-4	CASSEGRAAGNTIYF	TGTGCCAGCAGTGAGGGAAGGGCGGCTGGAAACACCATATATTTT
NA	TRBJ1-1	NA	TRBV19	CASSMRFEVDWDTEAFF	TGTGCCAGTAGTATGCGGTTTGAGGTCGACTGGGACACTGAAGCTTTCTTT
TRBD1	TRBJ1-2	NA	TRBV9	CASSPDRGGYTF	TGTGCCAGCAGCCCCGACAGGGGTGGCTACACCTTC
NA	TRBJ1-5	NA	TRBV6-1	CASSELQLQPQHF	TGTGCCAGCAGTGAACTTCAACTGCAGCCCCAGCATTTT
TRBD1	TRBJ1-1	NA	TRBV9	CASSVGQGANTEAFF	TGTGCCAGCAGCGTCGGACAGGGGGCGAACACTGAAGCTTTCTTT
NA	TRBJ2-2	NA	TRBV21-1	CASSPRTVTTGELFF	TGTGCCAGCAGCCCCCGGACGGTAACCACCGGGGAGCTGTTTTTT
TRBD2	TRBJ2-3	NA	TRBV4-2	CASSPGASGGAGATDTQYF	TGTGCCAGCAGCCCCGGGGCTAGCGGGGGGGCAGGGGCCACAGATACGCAGTATTTT
NA	TRBJ2-1	NA	TRBV11-3	CASSPQTRSRYNEQFF	TGTGCCAGCAGCCCCCAAACTAGGTCCCGCTACAATGAGCAGTTCTTC
TRBD1	TRBJ2-7	NA	TRBV6-1	CASSGGTGFGYEQYF	TGTGCCAGCAGTGGAGGGACAGGGTTTGGCTACGAGCAGTACTTC
NA	TRBJ2-7	NA	TRBV5-1	CASSLGGTNSYEQYF	TGCGCCAGCAGCTTGGGGGGTACAAATTCCTACGAGCAGTACTTC
TRBD1	TRBJ1-2	once	TRBV18	CASSPDRDYGYTF	TGTGCCAGCTCACCGGACAGGGATTATGGCTACACCTTC
NA	TRBJ1-5	NA	TRBV2	CASSGQGPANNQPQHF	TGTGCCAGCAGTGGGCAGGGGCCGGCGAACAATCAGCCCCAGCATTTT
TRBD2	TRBJ2-2	NA	TRBV7-8	CASTERGGLGGELFF	TGTGCCAGCACCGAGCGGGGGGGCCTAGGCGGGGAGCTGTTTTTT